Presented here are 13 T cell receptor beta chains from one specimen sequenced in a study of blood T cell repertoires in COVID-19. Clones were read by immunoSEQ multiplex PCR, and TCRdb kept only the in-frame ones, dropping some. The sample holds 95,000 to 150,000 clones; 79% are singletons and the top ten take almost 4%. The source material was peripheral blood. These receptors all stem from a woman aged 80 or over with acute or convalescent COVID-19.

In regard to this clone: This CDR3 is also generated by other DNA sequences in the sample. The rearrangement links TRBV4-2 to TRBJ1-1; D unclear. The CDR3 is made up of 14 amino acids. V lost 0 bases and J 3 bases, leaving 8 bases between the germline ends. Germline CDR1 is LGHNA and CDR2 is YNFKEQ. The DNA of the CDR3 is TGTGCCAGCAGCCAAGATAGCGGGGACACTGAAGCTTTCTTT. It specifies CASSQDSGDTEAFF.

The chain employs TRBV6-5 and TRBJ1-2; 10 bases align to TRBD1. Germline V gives CDR1 MNHEY, CDR2 SVGAGI. V lost 6 bases to trimming and J lost 4 bases; unmatched junction nucleotides: 8. CDR3 length equals 15 residues. The CDR3 DNA reads as TGTGCCAGCAGAATCCGGACAGGGGGTATCTATGGCTACACCTTC. It encodes CASRIRTGGIYGYTF.

The chain couples TRBV11-2 to TRBJ1-6, with a possible D match to TRBD1 (6 bases). Between the trimmed V and J ends, which lost 2 bases and 8 bases, there was a span of 13 bases. Looked up from germline, CDR1 is SGHAT and CDR2 is FQNNGV. The CDR3 is made up of 15 amino acids. CDR3 coding DNA: TGTGCCAGCAGCTTAACTTGGGGGCTCGATTCACCCCTCCACTTT. Translated: CASSLTWGLDSPLHF. The full variable domain, in which reference TRBV11-2 and TRBJ1-6 provide the parts outside the CDR3, is EAGVAQSPRYKIIEKRQSVAFWCNPISGHATLYWYQQILGQGPKLLIQFQNNGVVDDSQLPKDRFSAERLKGVDSTLKIQPAKLEDSAVYLCASSLTWGLDSPLHFGNGTRLTVT.

V gene TRBV2 combines with J gene TRBJ2-3, with D tentatively TRBD2 (6 bases). Deletions cut 9 bases from V and 4 bases from J, with 14 bases between. CDR1 SNHLY and CDR2 FYNNEI come from the germline V gene. There are 13 residues in the CDR3. The CDR3 coding sequence is TGTGCCAGTTTTGCGGGATTGGCAGATACGCAGTATTTT. This gives the protein CASFAGLADTQYF. Combining the CDR3 with reference TRBV2 and TRBJ2-3 gives the whole variable domain EPEVTQTPSHQVTQMGQEVILRCVPISNHLYFYWYRQILGQKVEFLVSFYNNEISEKSEIFDDQFSVERPDGSNFTLKIRSTKLEDSAMYFCASFAGLADTQYFGPGTRLTVL.

The V call is TRBV5-4, the J call TRBJ2-6; TRBD1 aligns across 7 bases. This CDR3 contains 16 residues. Germline assignment: CDR1 SGHNT and CDR2 YYREEE (reference sequence). V shed 4 bases, J shed 4 bases, and the junction held 8 bases outside the gene matches. The CDR3, as DNA: TGTGCCAGCAGCCCGGACAGGTTCTCCGGGGCCAACGTCCTGACTTTC. It specifies CASSPDRFSGANVLTF.

The rearrangement uses TRBV28 and TRBJ2-1; 8 bases are a match to TRBD2. Germline CDR1 reads MDHEN; CDR2 reads SYDVKM. This CDR3 region has 16 residues. The V gene end was trimmed by 4 bases and the J gene end by 0 bases; junction bases not matched to a gene: 5. CDR3 sequence reads: CASSYQSGSSYNEQFF. The CDR3 bases are TGTGCCAGCAGTTACCAAAGCGGGAGCTCCTACAATGAGCAGTTCTTC.

As DNA, the CDR3 is TGCGCCAGCAGCCAGCCGGGACAGAGCTCTGGGGCCAACGTCCTGACTTTC. It yields the protein CASSQPGQSSGANVLTF. The chain has TRBV4-1 and TRBJ2-6; 7 bases agree with TRBD1. The trim removed 3 bases at V and 0 bases at J, leaving 5 bases unmatched. The CDR3 is 17 residues long. CDR1 MGHRA and CDR2 YSYEKL come from the germline V gene.

The chain carries TRBV6-2 or TRBV6-3 and TRBJ1-5; D uncertain. In germline, CDR1 is MNHEY, CDR2 SVGEGT. The CDR3 runs 12 residues. Trimming removed 2 bases at V and 4 bases at J, with 3 bases between. The CDR3 loop is CASSYRNQPQHF. The CDR3 coding sequence is TGTGCCAGCAGTTACCGGAATCAGCCCCAGCATTTT.

V usage is TRBV29-1 and J usage is TRBJ2-5, with 7 bases lining up with TRBD1. The CDR3 has 12 residues. Germline CDR1 SQVTM, CDR2 ANQGSEA. V shed 4 bases, J shed 3 bases, and the junction held 2 bases outside the gene matches. The CDR3 is CSVGTGEETQYF. The CDR3, as DNA: TGCAGCGTTGGGACAGGCGAAGAGACCCAGTACTTC. The variable domain in full, completed from reference TRBV29-1 and TRBJ2-5, reads SAVISQKPSRDICQRGTSLTIQCQVDSQVTMMFWYRQQPGQSLTLIATANQGSEATYESGFVIDKFPISRPNLTFSTLTVSNMSPEDSSIYLCSVGTGEETQYFGPGTRLLVL.

This clone was observed a few times. The J gene is TRBJ1-3, the V gene TRBV5-1; D is possibly TRBD1 (6 bases). The germline V and J ends were trimmed by 0 bases and 0 bases, with 10 bases remaining between them. This CDR3 has 16 residues. CDR1 SGHRS and CDR2 YFSETQ come from the germline V gene. CDR3 DNA sequence: TGCGCCAGCAGCTTGGATAGGGGGAGCTCTGGAAACACCATATATTTT. Protein: CASSLDRGSSGNTIYF.

The rearrangement uses TRBV9 and TRBJ2-7; perhaps TRBD1 as D (5 bases). CDR3 length: 15 residues. The V end was cut by 0 bases, the J end by 5 bases, with 15 bases between. Germline V lookup: CDR1 SGDLS, CDR2 YYNGEE. Here the CDR3 reads CASSVGSKGRHEQYF. The CDR3 region has the DNA TGTGCCAGCAGCGTAGGATCGAAGGGGCGCCACGAGCAGTACTTC.

The chain employs TRBV6-2 or TRBV6-3 and TRBJ2-2; a possible D gene is TRBD2 (5 bases). V shed 2 bases and J shed 4 bases, with 14 bases lying between them. CDR1 and CDR2 from the germline V gene are MNHEY and SVGEGT. The CDR3 length is 16 residues. This chain's CDR3 is CASSYGSTGSTGELFF. CDR3 coding DNA: TGTGCCAGCAGTTACGGGTCTACGGGGAGCACCGGGGAGCTGTTTTTT.

This clone has only a few counts. This sequence joins TRBV4-3 and TRBJ1-6, with a weak D call TRBD1 (6 bases). The V end was cut by 2 bases, the J end by 5 bases, with 10 bases between. Germline loops: CDR1 LGHNA, CDR2 YSLEER. The CDR3 runs 15 residues. CDR3 amino acids: CASSQTRQDNSPLHF. CDR3 nucleotides: TGCGCCAGCAGCCAAACCCGACAGGATAATTCACCCCTCCACTTT.